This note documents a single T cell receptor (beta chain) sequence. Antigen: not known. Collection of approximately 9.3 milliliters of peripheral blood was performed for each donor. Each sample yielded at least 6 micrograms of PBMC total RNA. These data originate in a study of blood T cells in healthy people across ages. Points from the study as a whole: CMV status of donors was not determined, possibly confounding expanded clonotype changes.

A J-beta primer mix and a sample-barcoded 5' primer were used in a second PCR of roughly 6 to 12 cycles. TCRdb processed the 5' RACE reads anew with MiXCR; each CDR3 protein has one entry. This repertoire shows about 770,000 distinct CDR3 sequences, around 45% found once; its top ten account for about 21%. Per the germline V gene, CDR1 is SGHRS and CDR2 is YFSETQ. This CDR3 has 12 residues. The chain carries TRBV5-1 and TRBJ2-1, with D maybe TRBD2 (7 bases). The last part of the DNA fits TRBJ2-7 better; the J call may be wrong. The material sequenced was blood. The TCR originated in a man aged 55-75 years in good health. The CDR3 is CASGGAYNEQYF. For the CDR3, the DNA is TGCGCCAGCGGGGGGGCCTACAATGAGCAGTACTTC.